These T cell receptor beta chains were read from a single sample in a study of blood T cell repertoires in COVID-19. Repertoires were generated with immunoSEQ multiplex PCR, while TCRdb's copy carries only in-frame clones and drops some. Of 360,000 or so clones in the sample, approximately 89% were seen once. The sequenced sample was PBMCs or T cells enriched from blood (not recorded which). These receptors were taken from a woman in her twenties or thirties who had recovered from COVID-19. CDR3s include the opening cysteine and the closing phenylalanine or tryptophan. The D gene is left open where the match is weak. For some rows the clone size is stated as once, few or many, or as a class when expanded; others skip it.

V	size	J	D	CDR3	DNA
TRBV14	.	TRBJ1-1	.	CASSPHALMNTEAFF	TGTGCCAGCAGCCCCCATGCCCTAATGAACACTGAAGCTTTCTTT
TRBV6-5	.	TRBJ1-2	.	CASAGEVGYTF	TGTGCCAGCGCGGGGGAGGTAGGCTACACCTTC
TRBV7-3	.	TRBJ1-2	TRBD1	CASGQQGADGYTF	TGTGCCAGCGGCCAACAGGGGGCCGATGGCTACACCTTC
TRBV30	.	TRBJ2-7	TRBD1	CAWSRQTGGKQYF	TGTGCCTGGAGCCGACAGACAGGGGGCAAGCAGTACTTC
TRBV7-6	.	TRBJ2-1	.	CASSLDIRSSYNEQFF	TGTGCCAGCAGCTTAGACATACGCAGCTCCTACAATGAGCAGTTCTTC
TRBV6-2/TRBV6-3	few	TRBJ2-7	.	CASSYISDIEGEDYEQYF	TGTGCCAGCAGTTACATATCAGATATTGAGGGGGAAGACTACGAGCAGTACTTC
TRBV28	.	TRBJ2-1	TRBD2	CASSYFTGLYAGLAGQGRYNEQFF	TGTGCCAGCAGTTATTTCACAGGCCTCTATGCTGGACTAGCGGGACAGGGGCGCTACAATGAGCAGTTCTTC
TRBV5-1	.	TRBJ1-1	.	CASSSNSNTEAFF	TGCGCCAGCAGCTCGAACAGCAACACTGAAGCTTTCTTT
TRBV27	.	TRBJ2-1	TRBD2	CASSLPPAGGSSYNEQFF	TGTGCCAGCAGTTTACCGCCGGCGGGAGGGAGCTCCTACAATGAGCAGTTCTTC
TRBV24-1	.	TRBJ2-7	TRBD2	CATSDLSASGSYEQYF	TGTGCCACCAGTGATTTGTCGGCTAGCGGGAGTTACGAGCAGTACTTC